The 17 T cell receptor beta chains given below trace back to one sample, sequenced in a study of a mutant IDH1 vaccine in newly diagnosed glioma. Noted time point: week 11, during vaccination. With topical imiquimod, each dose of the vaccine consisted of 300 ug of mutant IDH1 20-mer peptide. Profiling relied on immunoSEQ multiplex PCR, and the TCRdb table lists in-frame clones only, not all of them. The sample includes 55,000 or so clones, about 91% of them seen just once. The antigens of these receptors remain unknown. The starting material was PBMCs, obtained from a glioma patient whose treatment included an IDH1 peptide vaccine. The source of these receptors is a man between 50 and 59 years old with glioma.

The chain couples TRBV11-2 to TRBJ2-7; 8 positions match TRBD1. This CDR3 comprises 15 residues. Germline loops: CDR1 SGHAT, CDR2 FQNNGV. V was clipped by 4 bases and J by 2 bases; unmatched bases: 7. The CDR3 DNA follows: TGTGCCAGCAGCTCGGTCCGGGACAGGACCTACGAGCAGTACTTC. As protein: CASSSVRDRTYEQYF.

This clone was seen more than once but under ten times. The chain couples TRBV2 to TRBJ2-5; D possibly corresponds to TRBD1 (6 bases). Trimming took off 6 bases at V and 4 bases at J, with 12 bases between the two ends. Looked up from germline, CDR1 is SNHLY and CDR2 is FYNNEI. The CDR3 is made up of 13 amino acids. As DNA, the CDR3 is TGTGCCAGCAGCCGGGCCAGGGGAGAGACCCAGTACTTC. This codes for CASSRARGETQYF.

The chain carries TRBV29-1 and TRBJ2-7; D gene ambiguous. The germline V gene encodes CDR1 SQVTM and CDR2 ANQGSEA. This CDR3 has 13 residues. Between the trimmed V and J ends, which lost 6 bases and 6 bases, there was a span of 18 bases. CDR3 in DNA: TGCAGCGTGGCTCTTGGGGTTTCGGCCGAGCAGTACTTC. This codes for CSVALGVSAEQYF.

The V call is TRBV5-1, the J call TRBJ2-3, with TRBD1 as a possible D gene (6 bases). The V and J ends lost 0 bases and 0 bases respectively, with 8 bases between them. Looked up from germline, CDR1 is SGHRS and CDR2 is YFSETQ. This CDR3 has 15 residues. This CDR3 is CASSLGGGSTDTQYF. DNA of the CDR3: TGCGCCAGCAGCTTGGGAGGGGGTAGCACAGATACGCAGTATTTT.

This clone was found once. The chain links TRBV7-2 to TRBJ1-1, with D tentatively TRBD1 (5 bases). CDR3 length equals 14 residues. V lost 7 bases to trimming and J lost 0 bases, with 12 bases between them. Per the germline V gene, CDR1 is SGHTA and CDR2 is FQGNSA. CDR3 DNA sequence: TGTGCCAGCATGAGGGGCTTCATGAACACTGAAGCTTTCTTT. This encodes CASMRGFMNTEAFF.

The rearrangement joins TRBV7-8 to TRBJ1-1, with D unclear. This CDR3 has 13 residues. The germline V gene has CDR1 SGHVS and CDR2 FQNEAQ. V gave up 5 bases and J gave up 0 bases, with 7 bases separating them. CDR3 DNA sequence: TGTGCCAGCAGCCGGACCATGAACACTGAAGCTTTCTTT. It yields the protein CASSRTMNTEAFF.

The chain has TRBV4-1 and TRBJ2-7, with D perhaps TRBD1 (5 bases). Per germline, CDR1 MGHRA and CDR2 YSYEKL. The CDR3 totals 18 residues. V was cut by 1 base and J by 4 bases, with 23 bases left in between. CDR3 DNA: TGCGCCAGCAGCCAAGCCCCCGCAGGGCTCCTCTCCATATACGAGCAGTACTTC. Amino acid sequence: CASSQAPAGLLSIYEQYF.

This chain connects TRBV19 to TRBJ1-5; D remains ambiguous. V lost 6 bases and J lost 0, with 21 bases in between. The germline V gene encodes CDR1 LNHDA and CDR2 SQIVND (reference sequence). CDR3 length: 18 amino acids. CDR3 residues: CASSKRHGELNSNQPQHF. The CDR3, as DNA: TGTGCCAGTAGCAAAAGGCATGGAGAGCTCAATAGCAATCAGCCCCAGCATTTT.

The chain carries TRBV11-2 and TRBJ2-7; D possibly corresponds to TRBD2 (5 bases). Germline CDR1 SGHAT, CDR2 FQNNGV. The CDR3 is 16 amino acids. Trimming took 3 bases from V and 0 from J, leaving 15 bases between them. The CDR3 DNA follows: TGTGCCAGCAGCTTGACGGAGGACCCTTCCTCCTACGAGCAGTACTTC. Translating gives CASSLTEDPSSYEQYF. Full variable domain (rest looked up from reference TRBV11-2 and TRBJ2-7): EAGVAQSPRYKIIEKRQSVAFWCNPISGHATLYWYQQILGQGPKLLIQFQNNGVVDDSQLPKDRFSAERLKGVDSTLKIQPAKLEDSAVYLCASSLTEDPSSYEQYFGPGTRLTVT.

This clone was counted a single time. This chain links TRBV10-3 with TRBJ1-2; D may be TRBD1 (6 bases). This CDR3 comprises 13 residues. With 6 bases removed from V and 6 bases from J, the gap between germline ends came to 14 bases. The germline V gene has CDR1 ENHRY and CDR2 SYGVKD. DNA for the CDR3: TGTGCCATCAGGGGGGAAGGGGGTGATGGCTACACCTTC. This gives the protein CAIRGEGGDGYTF.

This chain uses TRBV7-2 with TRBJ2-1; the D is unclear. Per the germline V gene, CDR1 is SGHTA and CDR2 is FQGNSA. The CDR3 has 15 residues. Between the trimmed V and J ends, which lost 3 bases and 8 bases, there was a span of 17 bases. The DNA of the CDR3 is TGTGCCAGCAGCTTCGACCGCCCTGCGCGCGATGAGCAGTTCTTC. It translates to CASSFDRPARDEQFF.

For the CDR3, the DNA is TGTGCCAGCAGCTCGCCGACTAGCGGGTTCGGGGAGACCCAGTACTTC. Its protein is CASSSPTSGFGETQYF. J is TRBJ2-5 and V is TRBV7-8, with 10 bases identical to TRBD2. The CDR3 contains 16 residues. Trimming cost V 4 bases and J 5 bases; bases outside gene matches: 10. The germline V gene has CDR1 SGHVS and CDR2 FQNEAQ.

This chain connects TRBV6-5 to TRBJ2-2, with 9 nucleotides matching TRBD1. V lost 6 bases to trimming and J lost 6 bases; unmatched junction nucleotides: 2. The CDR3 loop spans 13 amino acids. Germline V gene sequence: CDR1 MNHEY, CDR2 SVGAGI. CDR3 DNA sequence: TGTGCCAGCAGCCGACAGGGGGCCGGGGAGCTGTTTTTT. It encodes CASSRQGAGELFF.

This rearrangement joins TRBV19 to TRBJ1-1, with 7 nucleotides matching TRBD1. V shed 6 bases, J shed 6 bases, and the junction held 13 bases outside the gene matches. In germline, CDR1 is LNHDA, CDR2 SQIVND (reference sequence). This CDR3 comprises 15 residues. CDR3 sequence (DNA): TGTGCCAGTAGGATGGGGGCCAGGGGGTCGGCTGAAGCTTTCTTT. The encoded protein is CASRMGARGSAEAFF.

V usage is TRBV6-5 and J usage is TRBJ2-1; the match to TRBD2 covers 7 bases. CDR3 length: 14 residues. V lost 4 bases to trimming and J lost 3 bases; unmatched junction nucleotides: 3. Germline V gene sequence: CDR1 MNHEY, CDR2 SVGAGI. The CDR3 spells CASSFQRGYNEQFF. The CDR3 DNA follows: TGTGCCAGCAGTTTTCAGCGGGGCTACAATGAGCAGTTCTTC.

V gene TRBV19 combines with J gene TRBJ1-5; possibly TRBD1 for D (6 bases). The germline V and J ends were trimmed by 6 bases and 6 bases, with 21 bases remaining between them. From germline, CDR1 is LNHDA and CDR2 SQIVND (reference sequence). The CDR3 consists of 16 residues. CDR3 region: CASRPYRGGAGQPQHF. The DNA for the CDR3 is TGTGCCAGTAGGCCCTATCGCGGGGGCGCAGGTCAGCCCCAGCATTTT.

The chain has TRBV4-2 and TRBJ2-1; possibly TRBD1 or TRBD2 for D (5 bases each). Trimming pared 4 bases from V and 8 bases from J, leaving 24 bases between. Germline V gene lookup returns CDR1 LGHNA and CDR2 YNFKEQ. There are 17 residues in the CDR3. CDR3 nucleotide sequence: TGTGCCAGCAGCCCGTCCGCGACGGGGCTACTTGGGGATGAGCAGTTCTTC. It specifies CASSPSATGLLGDEQFF.